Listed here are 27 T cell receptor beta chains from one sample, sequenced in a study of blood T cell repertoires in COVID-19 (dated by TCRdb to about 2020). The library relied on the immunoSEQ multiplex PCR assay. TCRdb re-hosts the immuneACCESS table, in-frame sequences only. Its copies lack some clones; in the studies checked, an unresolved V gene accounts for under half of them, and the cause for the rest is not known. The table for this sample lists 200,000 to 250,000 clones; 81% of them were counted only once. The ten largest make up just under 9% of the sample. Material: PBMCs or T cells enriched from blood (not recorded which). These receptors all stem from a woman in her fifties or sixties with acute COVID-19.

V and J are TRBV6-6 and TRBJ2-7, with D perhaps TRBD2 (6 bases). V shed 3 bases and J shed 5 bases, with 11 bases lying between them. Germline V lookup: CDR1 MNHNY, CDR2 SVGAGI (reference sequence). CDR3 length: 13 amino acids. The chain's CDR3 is CASSYASVHEQYF. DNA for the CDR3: TGTGCCAGCAGTTATGCTAGCGTCCACGAGCAGTACTTC.

The CDR3 is CASSITNPTVRQETQYF. CDR3 DNA: TGTGCCAGTAGTATTACAAACCCGACAGTCCGCCAAGAGACCCAGTACTTC. V usage is TRBV19 and J usage is TRBJ2-5; D is possibly TRBD1 (5 bases). Germline V gene lookup returns CDR1 LNHDA and CDR2 SQIVND (reference sequence). There are 17 residues in the CDR3. The V end lost 3 bases, the J end lost 1 base, and 18 bases lay between the germline ends.

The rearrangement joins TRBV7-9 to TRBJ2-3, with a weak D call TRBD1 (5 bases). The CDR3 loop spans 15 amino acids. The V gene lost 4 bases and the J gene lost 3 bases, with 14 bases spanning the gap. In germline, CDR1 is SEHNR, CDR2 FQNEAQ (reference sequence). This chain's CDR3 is CASSSDSVWTDTQYF. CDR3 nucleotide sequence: TGTGCCAGCAGCTCTGACAGCGTATGGACAGATACGCAGTATTTT.

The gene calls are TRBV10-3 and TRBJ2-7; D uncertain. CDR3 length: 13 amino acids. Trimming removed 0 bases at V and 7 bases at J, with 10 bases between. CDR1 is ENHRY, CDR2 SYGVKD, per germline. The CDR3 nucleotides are TGTGCCATCAGTGAGTCGGTCTTAGAAGAGCAGTACTTC. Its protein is CAISESVLEEQYF.

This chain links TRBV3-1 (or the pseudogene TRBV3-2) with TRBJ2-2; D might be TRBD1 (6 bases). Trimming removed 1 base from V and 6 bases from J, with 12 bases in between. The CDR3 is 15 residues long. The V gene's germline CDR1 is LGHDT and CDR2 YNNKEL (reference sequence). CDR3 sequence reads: CASSQVYRAAGELFF. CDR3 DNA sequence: TGTGCCAGCAGCCAAGTTTACAGGGCGGCCGGGGAGCTGTTTTTT.

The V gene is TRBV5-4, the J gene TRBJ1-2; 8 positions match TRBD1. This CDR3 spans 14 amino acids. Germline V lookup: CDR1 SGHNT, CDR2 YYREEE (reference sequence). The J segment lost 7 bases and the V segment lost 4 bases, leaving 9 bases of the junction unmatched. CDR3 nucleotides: TGTGCCAGCAGCCGCCCGGACAGGGTTGGTGGCTACACCTTC. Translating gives CASSRPDRVGGYTF.

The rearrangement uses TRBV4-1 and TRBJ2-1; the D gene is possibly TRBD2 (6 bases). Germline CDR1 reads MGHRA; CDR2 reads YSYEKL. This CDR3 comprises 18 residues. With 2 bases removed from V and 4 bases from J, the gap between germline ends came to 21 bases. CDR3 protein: CASSQSLSGDSGYNEQFF. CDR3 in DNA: TGCGCCAGCAGCCAATCACTTTCGGGGGACTCCGGATACAATGAGCAGTTCTTC.

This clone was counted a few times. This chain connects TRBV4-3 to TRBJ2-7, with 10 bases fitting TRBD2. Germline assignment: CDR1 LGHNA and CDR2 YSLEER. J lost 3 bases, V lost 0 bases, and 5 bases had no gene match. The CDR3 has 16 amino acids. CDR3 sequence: CASSQDQAGGIYEQYF. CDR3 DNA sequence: TGCGCCAGCAGCCAAGATCAAGCGGGGGGGATCTACGAGCAGTACTTC.

In DNA, the CDR3 is TGTGCCAGCAGCTCGGTTTGGTACAATGAGCAGTTCTTC. Encoded protein: CASSSVWYNEQFF. This chain joins TRBV7-2 and TRBJ2-1; no firm D call. Germline CDR1 SGHTA, CDR2 FQGNSA. V lost 4 bases and J 4 bases, leaving 8 bases between the germline ends. This CDR3 contains 13 residues.

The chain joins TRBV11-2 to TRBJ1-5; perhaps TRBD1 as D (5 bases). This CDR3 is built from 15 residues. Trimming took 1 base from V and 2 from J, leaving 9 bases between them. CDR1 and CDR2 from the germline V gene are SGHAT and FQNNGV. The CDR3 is CASSLVQGGNQPQHF. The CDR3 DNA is TGTGCCAGCAGCTTAGTTCAGGGCGGCAATCAGCCCCAGCATTTT.

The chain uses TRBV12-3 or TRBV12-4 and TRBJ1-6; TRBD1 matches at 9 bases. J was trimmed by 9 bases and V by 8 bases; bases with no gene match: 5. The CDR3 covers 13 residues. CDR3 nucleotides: TGTGCCAGCTCGGGACAGGGAAGTTCACCCCTCCACTTT. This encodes CASSGQGSSPLHF.

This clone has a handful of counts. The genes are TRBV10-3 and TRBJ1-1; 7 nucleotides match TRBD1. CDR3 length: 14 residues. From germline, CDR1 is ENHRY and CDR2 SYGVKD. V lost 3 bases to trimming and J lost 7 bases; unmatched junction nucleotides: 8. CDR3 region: CAISDSTQGNEAFF. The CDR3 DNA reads TGTGCCATCAGTGATAGCACACAGGGGAATGAAGCTTTCTTT.

CDR3 residues: CASSIQLGGRHEQYF. As DNA, the CDR3 is TGTGCCAGTAGTATTCAGCTGGGGGGGAGACACGAGCAGTACTTC. The chain couples TRBV19 to TRBJ2-7; the match to TRBD2 covers 7 bases. With 3 bases clipped from V and 5 bases from J, the junction kept 10 bases outside the gene matches. The germline CDR1 and CDR2 sequences are LNHDA and SQIVND (reference sequence). This CDR3 is 15 amino acids long.

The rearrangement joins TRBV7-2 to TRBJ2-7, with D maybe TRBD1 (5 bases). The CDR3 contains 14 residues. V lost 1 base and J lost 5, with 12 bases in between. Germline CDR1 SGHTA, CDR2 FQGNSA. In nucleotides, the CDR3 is TGTGCCAGCAGCTTAGGGGCAGGGCCTAACGAGCAGTACTTC. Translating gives CASSLGAGPNEQYF.

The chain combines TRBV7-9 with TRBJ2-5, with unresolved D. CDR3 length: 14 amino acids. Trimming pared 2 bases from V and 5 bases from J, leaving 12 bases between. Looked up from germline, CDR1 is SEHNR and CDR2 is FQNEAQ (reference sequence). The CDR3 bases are TGTGCCAGCAGCTTAATAGCATTGGTGGAGACCCAGTACTTC. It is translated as CASSLIALVETQYF.

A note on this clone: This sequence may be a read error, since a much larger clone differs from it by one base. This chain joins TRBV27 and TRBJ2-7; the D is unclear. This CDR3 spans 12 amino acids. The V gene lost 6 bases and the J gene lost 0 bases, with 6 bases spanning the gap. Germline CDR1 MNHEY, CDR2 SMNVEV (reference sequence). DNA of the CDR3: TGTGCCAGCAGCCGTAGCTCCTACGAGCAGTACTTC. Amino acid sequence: CASSRSSYEQYF.

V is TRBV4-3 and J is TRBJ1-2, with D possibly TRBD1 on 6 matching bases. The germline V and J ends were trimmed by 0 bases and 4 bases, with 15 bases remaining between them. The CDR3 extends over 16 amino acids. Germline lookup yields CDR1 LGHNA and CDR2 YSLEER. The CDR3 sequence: CASSQDPIAGVYGYTF. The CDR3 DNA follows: TGCGCCAGCAGCCAAGATCCTATTGCAGGGGTCTATGGCTACACCTTC.

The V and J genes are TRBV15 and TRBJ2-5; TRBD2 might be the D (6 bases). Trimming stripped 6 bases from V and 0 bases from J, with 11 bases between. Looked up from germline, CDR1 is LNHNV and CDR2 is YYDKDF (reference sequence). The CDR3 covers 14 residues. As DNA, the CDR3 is TGTGCCACCAGGACGGGGGACCACCAAGAGACCCAGTACTTC. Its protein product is CATRTGDHQETQYF.

The CDR3 DNA follows: TGCGCCAGCAGCTGGACAGGGGGATCGGCACGGATCAATGAGCAGTTCTTC. Residues: CASSWTGGSARINEQFF. The chain carries TRBV5-1 and TRBJ2-1; 10 nucleotides match TRBD1. Germline CDR1 SGHRS, CDR2 YFSETQ. CDR3 length: 17 residues. The V segment lost 3 bases and the J segment 6 bases; nucleotides outside the gene matches: 12.

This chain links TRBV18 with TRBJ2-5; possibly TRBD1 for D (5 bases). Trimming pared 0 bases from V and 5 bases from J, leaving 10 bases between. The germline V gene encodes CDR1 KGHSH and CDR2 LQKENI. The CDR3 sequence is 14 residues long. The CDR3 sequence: CASSPPGRVETQYF. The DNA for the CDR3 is TGTGCCAGCTCACCACCGGGCAGGGTGGAGACCCAGTACTTC.

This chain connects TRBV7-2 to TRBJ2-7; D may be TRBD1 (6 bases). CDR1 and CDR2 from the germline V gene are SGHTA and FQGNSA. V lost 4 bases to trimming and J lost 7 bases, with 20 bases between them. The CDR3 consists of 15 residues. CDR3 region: CASSSTGTTLGEQYF. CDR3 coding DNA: TGTGCCAGCAGCTCGACCGGGACAACTCTGGGTGAGCAGTACTTC.

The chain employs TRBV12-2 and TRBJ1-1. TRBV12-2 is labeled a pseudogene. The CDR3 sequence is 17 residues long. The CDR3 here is CASRPNPPGGMGTEAFF. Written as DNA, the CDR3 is TGTGCAAGTCGCCCCAACCCCCCCGGGGGAATGGGCACTGAAGCTTTCTTT.

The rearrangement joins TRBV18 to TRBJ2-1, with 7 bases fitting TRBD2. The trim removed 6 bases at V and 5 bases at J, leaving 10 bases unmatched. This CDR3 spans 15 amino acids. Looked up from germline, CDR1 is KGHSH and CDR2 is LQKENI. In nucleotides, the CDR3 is TGTGCCAGCTCCGCTCAGAATGGGAGGGACAATGAGCAGTTCTTC. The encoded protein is CASSAQNGRDNEQFF.

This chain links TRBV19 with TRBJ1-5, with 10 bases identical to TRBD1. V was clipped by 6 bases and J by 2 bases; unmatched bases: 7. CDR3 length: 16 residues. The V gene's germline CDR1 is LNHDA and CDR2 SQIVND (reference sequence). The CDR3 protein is CASRGRQGAGNQPQHF. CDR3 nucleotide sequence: TGTGCCAGTAGGGGGAGACAGGGGGCTGGCAATCAGCCCCAGCATTTT. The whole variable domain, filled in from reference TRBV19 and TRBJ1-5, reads DGGITQSPKYLFRKEGQNVTLSCEQNLNHDAMYWYRQDPGQGLRLIYYSQIVNDFQKGDIAEGYSVSREKKESFPLTVTSAQKNPTAFYLCASRGRQGAGNQPQHFGDGTRLSIL.

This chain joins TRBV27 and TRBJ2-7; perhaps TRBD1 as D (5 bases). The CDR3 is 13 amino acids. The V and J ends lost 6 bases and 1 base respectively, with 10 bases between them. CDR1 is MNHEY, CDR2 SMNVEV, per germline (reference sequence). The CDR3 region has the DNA TGTGCCAGCAGCCCGACAGCTTCCTACGAGCAGTACTTC. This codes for CASSPTASYEQYF.

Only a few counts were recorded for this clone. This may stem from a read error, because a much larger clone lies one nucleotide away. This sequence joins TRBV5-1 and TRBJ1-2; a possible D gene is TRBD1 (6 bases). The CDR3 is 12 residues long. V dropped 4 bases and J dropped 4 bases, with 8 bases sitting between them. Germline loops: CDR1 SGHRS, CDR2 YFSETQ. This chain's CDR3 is CASSPDSYGYTF. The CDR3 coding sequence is TGCGCCAGCAGCCCGGACAGCTATGGCTACACCTTC.

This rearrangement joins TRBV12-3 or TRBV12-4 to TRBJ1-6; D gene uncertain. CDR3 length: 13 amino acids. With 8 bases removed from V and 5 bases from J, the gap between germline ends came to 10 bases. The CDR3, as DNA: TGTGCCAGCGGGAGGCGGAATAATTCACCCCTCCACTTT. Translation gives CASGRRNNSPLHF.